This T cell receptor (beta chain) was observed in a study of shared clonotypes between healthy human individuals. Study-wide results and caveats: Across subsets, estimated richness was generally greater for naive than for memory populations. Apart from blood, nothing was sampled; tissue repertoires likely differ.

V was pared by 0 bases and J by 6 bases, with 5 bases of the junction left unmatched. The germline V gene has CDR1 LGHNA and CDR2 YNFKEQ. The CDR3 totals 17 residues. A note on this clone: Antigen specificity is unknown.

Some clones are missing from TCRdb's copy, which holds only in-frame ones; the method was immunoSEQ multiplex PCR. The repertoire holds some 1,600,000 clones, with approximately 98% as singletons. The V and J genes are TRBV4-2 and TRBJ2-2, with TRBD2 matching over 12 bases. This TCR was sampled from a man younger than 45 in good health. Sequencing input: naive CD4+ T cells sorted from blood. Stated subset: CD45RA+ positively selected. This CDR3 is CASSQDLLAGGPGELFF. The CDR3 DNA is TGTGCCAGCAGCCAAGATCTCCTAGCGGGAGGGCCCGGGGAGCTGTTTTTT.